A single sample gave rise to the 7 T cell receptor beta chains below, sequenced in a study of T and B cells in COVID-19 patients. Multiplex PCR with BIOMED2 TRB-A/B primer pools amplified TRB rearrangements. TCRdb re-called the multiplex PCR reads through MiXCR, storing one row per CDR3 protein. The table includes around 30,000 distinct CDR3 sequences, around a third detected once. Each TRB amplification used roughly 240-550 ng of genomic DNA from blood. Material for sequencing was blood. These receptors were taken from a human donor who had recovered from COVID-19.

The chain is built from TRBV27 and TRBJ2-5, with a possible D match to TRBD1 (7 bases). This CDR3 spans 17 amino acids. Germline V gives CDR1 MNHEY, CDR2 SMNVEV (reference sequence). Trimming shortened V by 7 bases and J by 2 bases, and 23 bases separated the two germline ends. As DNA, the CDR3 is TGTGCCAGCAAACTATCGGTCGGAGGGGGCGTTCAAGAGACCCAGTACTTC. As protein: CASKLSVGGGVQETQYF.

V and J are TRBV12-3 or TRBV12-4 and TRBJ1-1, with 8 nucleotides matching TRBD1. The CDR3 totals 13 residues. With 7 bases clipped from V and 10 bases from J, the junction kept 11 bases outside the gene matches. CDR3: CASTQGQGRTAFF. In nucleotides, the CDR3 is TGTGCCAGCACTCAAGGACAGGGTAGAACAGCTTTCTTT.

This chain connects TRBV12-3 or TRBV12-4 to TRBJ1-2; no firm D call. The CDR3 is made up of 11 amino acids. The germline V and J ends were trimmed by 4 bases and 6 bases, with 6 bases remaining between them. CDR3 sequence reads: CASSYRNGYTF. CDR3 nucleotide sequence: TGTGCCAGCAGTTACAGAAATGGCTACACCTTC.

In its sample, this clonotype was seen many times. The rearrangement uses TRBV19 and TRBJ1-6; D not certain. The CDR3 runs 10 residues. The V gene lost 6 bases and the J gene lost 9 bases, with 3 bases spanning the gap. The germline gives CDR1 LNHDA, CDR2 SQIVND (reference sequence). The DNA of the CDR3 is TGTGCCAGTAGCGGTTCACCCCTCCACTTT. Translating it yields CASSGSPLHF.

This CDR3 is CASSLGDPGLAYSGANVLTF. CDR3 bases: TGTGCCAGCAGCTTGGGGGACCCGGGACTAGCCTACTCTGGGGCCAACGTCCTGACTTTC. The genes are TRBV7-2 and TRBJ2-6; TRBD2 matches 9 bases. Unmatched junction bases numbered 12, after V lost 3 bases and J lost 0 bases. Germline V gene sequence: CDR1 SGHTA, CDR2 FQGNSA. The CDR3 consists of 20 residues.

This clonotype occurred many times. The chain uses TRBV5-6 and TRBJ2-5; D gene unclear. Per the germline V gene, CDR1 is SGHDT and CDR2 is YYEEEE. Between the trimmed V and J ends, which lost 2 bases and 5 bases, there was a span of 7 bases. The CDR3 length is 12 residues. CDR3 bases: TGTGCCAGCAGCTTCTTCCTGGAGACCCAGTACTTC. Amino acids: CASSFFLETQYF.

The rearrangement uses TRBV7-6 and TRBJ2-5, with a tentative D call TRBD2 (6 bases). Trimming removed 5 bases from V and 5 bases from J, with 18 bases in between. CDR1 and CDR2 from the germline V gene are SGHVS and FNYEAQ. The CDR3 is 15 residues long. In nucleotides, the CDR3 is TGTGCCAGCAGCCCGAAGGACTACACATCGGAGACCCAGTACTTC. Amino acid sequence: CASSPKDYTSETQYF.